Following are 30 T cell receptor beta chains from one sample sequenced in a study of blood T cell repertoires in COVID-19. Here immunoSEQ multiplex PCR was the method, and the copy in TCRdb shows in-frame clones only, minus some. The sample lists roughly 210,000 clones, roughly 84% occurring once. The sample comprised PBMCs or T cells enriched from blood (not recorded which). These receptor sequences come from a man aged 25-45 years in a cohort exposed to, infected with or recovered from COVID-19 (not recorded which).

The genes are TRBV27 and TRBJ2-7; 14 bases agree with TRBD2. The V gene's germline CDR1 is MNHEY and CDR2 SMNVEV (reference sequence). CDR3 size: 18 residues. J lost 7 bases, V lost 5 bases, and 16 bases had no gene match. The CDR3 bases are TGTGCCAGCAGTGCTCTGGGACTAGCGGGAGTCTGGTATCAGGAGCAGTACTTC. Translating gives CASSALGLAGVWYQEQYF.

This clone appeared a few times. This chain links TRBV20-1 with TRBJ2-4; 7 bases are a match to TRBD2. Germline-derived CDR1 and CDR2 are DFQATT and SNEGSKA (reference sequence). The CDR3 runs 12 residues. Germline trimming cut 3 bases from V and 8 bases from J; bases unmatched to any gene: 4. The CDR3 region has the DNA TGCAGTGCTAGTGAGGGACTATACATTCAGTACTTC. As protein: CSASEGLYIQYF.

The chain has TRBV28 and TRBJ2-1; 10 bases are a match to TRBD1. V gave up 3 bases and J gave up 0 bases; unmatched junction bases: 20. The V gene's germline CDR1 is MDHEN and CDR2 SYDVKM. CDR3 size: 22 residues. The CDR3 protein is CASSLAPRTPRRTGGSYNEQFF. The CDR3 DNA sequence: TGTGCCAGCAGTTTGGCCCCCCGAACCCCACGACGGACAGGGGGCTCCTACAATGAGCAGTTCTTC.

This clone occurred once. V gene TRBV2 combines with J gene TRBJ1-2; 8 bases map to TRBD1. Trimming took 3 bases from V and 4 from J; bases not matched to a gene: 13. The CDR3 totals 17 residues. Germline-derived CDR1 and CDR2 are SNHLY and FYNNEI. Here the CDR3 DNA reads TGTGCCAGCAGTGATAGAGTACAGGGGGTGCTTATCTATGGCTACACCTTC. Protein: CASSDRVQGVLIYGYTF.

This clone was detected once. V usage is TRBV7-2 and J usage is TRBJ2-2, with 10 bases identical to TRBD2. The CDR3 runs 17 residues. The V gene end was trimmed by 3 bases and the J gene end by 3 bases; junction bases not matched to a gene: 7. Germline V CDR1 and CDR2: SGHTA, FQGNSA. CDR3 sequence (DNA): TGTGCCAGCAGCTTCTCAACTAGCGGGACGTACACCGGGGAGCTGTTTTTT. Translating it yields CASSFSTSGTYTGELFF.

This clone was observed a few times. The chain joins TRBV21-1 to TRBJ1-1; the DNA was not compared with TRBD1, the D call given in the table. TRBV21-1 is shown as a pseudogene. This CDR3 is built from 17 residues. In DNA, the CDR3 is TGTGCCAGCAGCCCTTCCACTTTGACAGGGCCGAACACTGAAGCTTTCTTT. Its protein product is CASSPSTLTGPNTEAFF.

On this clone: Other nucleotide sequences from this sample produce the same CDR3. The V gene is TRBV7-2, the J gene TRBJ1-2; D gene uncertain. The CDR3 length is 13 residues. The germline CDR1 and CDR2 sequences are SGHTA and FQGNSA. Trimming cost V 3 bases and J 4 bases, with 9 bases left between them. DNA of the CDR3: TGTGCCAGCAGCTTTGGGCAGAGCTATGGCTACACCTTC. It encodes CASSFGQSYGYTF.

This chain links TRBV4-1 with TRBJ1-2; the D is unclear. CDR1 and CDR2 from the germline V gene are MGHRA and YSYEKL. This CDR3 is built from 11 residues. Trimming stripped 2 bases from V and 10 bases from J, with 8 bases between. This CDR3 reads CASSQLNAYTF. CDR3 coding DNA: TGCGCCAGCAGCCAACTAAACGCCTACACCTTC.

The chain carries TRBV28 and TRBJ1-6, with 10 bases fitting TRBD1. There are 14 residues in the CDR3. The V gene's germline CDR1 is MDHEN and CDR2 SYDVKM. Unmatched junction bases numbered 8, after V lost 7 bases and J lost 11 bases. The CDR3 nucleotides read TGTGCCAGCACCTTGACAGGGGGCGCGGCACCCCTCCACTTT. As protein: CASTLTGGAAPLHF.

The chain carries TRBV7-9 and TRBJ2-1, with 13 positions matching TRBD2. The V gene's germline CDR1 is SEHNR and CDR2 FQNEAQ (reference sequence). J gave up 4 bases and V 5 bases, and 8 bases lay outside the gene matches. The length of the CDR3 is 17 residues. The CDR3 reads CASSPTSGRLKYNEQFF. CDR3 nucleotide sequence: TGTGCCAGCAGCCCGACTAGCGGGAGGCTAAAATACAATGAGCAGTTCTTC. The whole variable domain, filled in from reference TRBV7-9 and TRBJ2-1, reads DTGVSQNPRHKITKRGQNVTFRCDPISEHNRLYWYRQTLGQGPEFLTYFQNEAQLEKSRLLSDRFSAERPKGSFSTLEIQRTEQGDSAMYLCASSPTSGRLKYNEQFFGPGTRLTVL.

The chain links TRBV3-1 (or the pseudogene TRBV3-2) to TRBJ2-1; TRBD2 agrees at 7 bases. Trimming at V came to 0 bases and at J to 9 bases, leaving 8 bases not matched to a gene. Germline V gene lookup returns CDR1 LGHDT and CDR2 YNNKEL (reference sequence). The CDR3 extends over 15 amino acids. Here the CDR3 DNA reads TGTGCCAGCAGCCAAGAGGGGGGGAACACCGGTGAGCAGTTCTTC. Translation: CASSQEGGNTGEQFF.

The chain recombines TRBV19 with TRBJ1-2; D is perhaps TRBD1 (6 bases). With 9 bases removed from V and 5 bases from J, the gap between germline ends came to 19 bases. The CDR3 covers 14 residues. CDR1 LNHDA and CDR2 SQIVND come from the germline V gene (reference sequence). For the CDR3, the DNA is TGTGCCAGCCACAGGGAGTCTCTTTGGTATGGCTACACCTTC. This translates into CASHRESLWYGYTF. Full variable domain (outside the CDR3, taken from reference TRBV19 and TRBJ1-2): DGGITQSPKYLFRKEGQNVTLSCEQNLNHDAMYWYRQDPGQGLRLIYYSQIVNDFQKGDIAEGYSVSREKKESFPLTVTSAQKNPTAFYLCASHRESLWYGYTFGSGTRLTVV.

V gene TRBV5-1 combines with J gene TRBJ2-1; 9 bases are shared with TRBD1. The CDR3 totals 16 residues. The germline gives CDR1 SGHRS, CDR2 YFSETQ. Trimming cost V 4 bases and J 5 bases; bases outside gene matches: 10. CDR3 region: CASSTHRGTGNNEQFF. The CDR3, as DNA: TGCGCCAGCAGCACACATCGCGGGACAGGGAACAATGAGCAGTTCTTC.

V gene TRBV6-6 combines with J gene TRBJ2-1; D is perhaps TRBD1 (7 bases). Looked up from germline, CDR1 is MNHNY and CDR2 is SVGAGI (reference sequence). This CDR3 contains 16 residues. Trimming removed 2 bases from V and 6 bases from J, with 17 bases in between. The CDR3 reads CASSYRGLARFNEQFF. The CDR3 coding sequence is TGTGCCAGCAGTTACAGGGGGCTAGCGCGATTCAATGAGCAGTTCTTC.

The chain employs TRBV5-1 and TRBJ1-6, with D uncertain. V lost 1 base, J lost 6 bases, and 8 bases lay in between. In germline, CDR1 is SGHRS, CDR2 YFSETQ. The CDR3 loop spans 14 amino acids. CDR3 sequence (DNA): TGCGCCAGCAGCTTGCGACACCCTAATTCACCCCTCCACTTT. This translates into CASSLRHPNSPLHF.

V and J are TRBV20-1 and TRBJ1-2, with 10 positions matching TRBD1. The junction had 6 bases not matched to a gene; V was cut back by 3 bases and J by 2 bases. The CDR3 totals 15 residues. In germline, CDR1 is DFQATT, CDR2 SNEGSKA (reference sequence). Written as DNA, the CDR3 is TGCAGTGCTAGTACGCGGGGACAGGGGAACTATGGCTACACCTTC. Translation gives CSASTRGQGNYGYTF.

There are a few counts of this clone. J is TRBJ2-7 and V is TRBV6-5, with D possibly TRBD1 on 5 matching bases. V lost 6 bases, J lost 7 bases, and 10 bases lay in between. CDR3 length equals 11 residues. From germline, CDR1 is MNHEY and CDR2 SVGAGI. The CDR3 region has the DNA TGTGCCAGCAGGGGGCAAGGGGAGCAGTACTTC. This translates into CASRGQGEQYF.

The chain has TRBV19 and TRBJ2-7, with a possible D match to TRBD2 (6 bases). Trimming left V 5 bases short and J 4 bases short, with 21 bases between. The CDR3 covers 16 residues. Germline lookup yields CDR1 LNHDA and CDR2 SQIVND (reference sequence). The CDR3 region has the DNA TGTGCCAGTAGTTGGACGTTCGTGGAGGGCCGTTACGAGCAGTACTTC. Translated: CASSWTFVEGRYEQYF.

This clone was detected only once. The genes are TRBV19 and TRBJ1-1, with 10 nucleotides matching TRBD1. V shed 4 bases and J 6 bases; nucleotides not matched to a gene: 5. The germline V gene encodes CDR1 LNHDA and CDR2 SQIVND (reference sequence). This CDR3 is built from 14 residues. The CDR3 coding sequence is TGTGCCAGTAGTAAGGGACAGGGGACACCTGAAGCTTTCTTT. Amino acid sequence: CASSKGQGTPEAFF.

There are a few counts of this clone. Germline is not matched at one junction end, which may reflect a read error. V is TRBV7-7 and J is TRBJ2-3; a possible D gene is TRBD1 (7 bases). CDR3 length: 16 residues. CDR1 and CDR2 from the germline V gene are SSHAT and FNYEAQ (reference sequence). Here the CDR3 reads CASSLLPAGGTDTQYF. The CDR3, as DNA: TGTGCTAGCAGCTTGCTCCCAGCAGGGGGGACAGATACGCAGTATTTT.

The chain joins TRBV28 to TRBJ1-4; no clear D gene. Germline V gene lookup returns CDR1 MDHEN and CDR2 SYDVKM. CDR3 size: 15 residues. Between the trimmed V and J ends, which lost 6 bases and 5 bases, there was a span of 16 bases. Written as DNA, the CDR3 is TGTGCCAGCAGCTTTACCGGGATGCGGAATGAAAAACTGTTTTTT. Protein sequence: CASSFTGMRNEKLFF.

The chain combines TRBV7-9 with TRBJ1-2, with TRBD1 identical over 7 bases. Germline assignment: CDR1 SEHNR and CDR2 FQNEAQ (reference sequence). There are 14 residues in the CDR3. V dropped 6 bases and J dropped 4; count of bases not matched to a gene: 8. CDR3 sequence reads: CASRRDRVSYGYTF. The CDR3 DNA follows: TGTGCCAGCAGACGGGACAGAGTCTCCTATGGCTACACCTTC.

The gene calls are TRBV12-3 or TRBV12-4 and TRBJ2-1; D remains unclear. Trimming left V 2 bases short and J 8 bases short, with 10 bases between. This CDR3 is built from 13 residues. This CDR3 reads CASSLSTRYEQFF. Here the CDR3 DNA reads TGTGCCAGCAGTTTAAGCACCCGATATGAGCAGTTCTTC.

The chain recombines TRBV18 with TRBJ2-3; tentative D call: TRBD1 (7 bases). CDR1 is KGHSH, CDR2 LQKENI, per germline. The ends were cut back, 5 bases at V and 3 bases at J, with 15 bases in the middle. The CDR3 contains 15 residues. CDR3 in amino acids: CASSAVRGETDTQYF. In DNA, the CDR3 is TGTGCCAGCTCAGCCGTCAGGGGGGAGACAGATACGCAGTATTTT. The full variable domain, its missing parts supplied by reference TRBV18 and TRBJ2-3, is NAGVMQNPRHLVRRRGQEARLRCSPMKGHSHVYWYRQLPEEGLKFMVYLQKENIIDESGMPKERFSAEFPKEGPSILRIQQVVRGDSAAYFCASSAVRGETDTQYFGPGTRLTVL.

The V and J genes are TRBV7-3 and TRBJ2-2, with TRBD2 identical over 9 bases. The CDR3 has 17 amino acids. The germline CDR1 and CDR2 sequences are SGHTA and FQGTGA. Trimming took 0 bases from V and 6 from J; bases not matched to a gene: 8. The CDR3 here is CASSLTKASGTAGELFF. The DNA for the CDR3 is TGTGCCAGCAGCTTAACCAAGGCTAGCGGGACCGCCGGGGAGCTGTTTTTT.

J is TRBJ1-6 and V is TRBV3-1 (or the pseudogene TRBV3-2); maybe TRBD1 (6 bases). CDR1 is LGHDT and CDR2 is YNNKEL in the germline V gene (reference sequence). The CDR3 totals 20 residues. Trimming stripped 1 base from V and 7 bases from J, with 26 bases between. Written as DNA, the CDR3 is TGTGCCAGCAGCCAAGTAAGATCCTTACAGGGACGGCGGGCAAATTCACCCCTCCACTTT. Protein product: CASSQVRSLQGRRANSPLHF.

The gene calls are TRBV29-1 and TRBJ2-7; 7 bases are a match to TRBD2. The CDR3 is made up of 13 amino acids. The germline V gene has CDR1 SQVTM and CDR2 ANQGSEA. Trimming removed 7 bases from V and 6 bases from J; junction bases left unmatched: 12. CDR3 sequence reads: CSARGLAEVEQYF. CDR3 DNA sequence: TGCAGCGCGAGGGGCCTAGCGGAGGTCGAGCAGTACTTC.

The V gene is TRBV15, the J gene TRBJ2-1; possible D gene TRBD2, 6 bases. The CDR3 extends over 13 amino acids. The germline CDR1 and CDR2 sequences are LNHNV and YYDKDF (reference sequence). V lost 8 bases to trimming and J lost 4 bases, with 12 bases between them. The CDR3 sequence is CATRENNYNEQFF. The CDR3 nucleotides are TGTGCCACCCGGGAGAACAATTACAATGAGCAGTTCTTC. The full variable domain, its missing parts supplied by reference TRBV15 and TRBJ2-1, is DAMVIQNPRYQVTQFGKPVTLSCSQTLNHNVMYWYQQKSSQAPKLLFHYYDKDFNNEADTPDNFQSRRPNTSFCFLDIRSPGLGDTAMYLCATRENNYNEQFFGPGTRLTVL.

The chain is built from TRBV2 and TRBJ2-4, with 8 bases fitting TRBD1. V lost 2 bases, J lost 2 bases, and 14 bases stayed unmatched. CDR1 and CDR2 from the germline V gene are SNHLY and FYNNEI. This CDR3 has 19 residues. CDR3 amino acids: CASSERWAGGDMSKNIQYF. The CDR3 bases are TGTGCCAGCAGTGAAAGGTGGGCAGGGGGCGATATGTCCAAAAACATTCAGTACTTC.

V is TRBV27 and J is TRBJ2-3; D possibly corresponds to TRBD2 (5 bases). Trimming pared 2 bases from V and 8 bases from J, leaving 23 bases between. Germline CDR1 is MNHEY and CDR2 is SMNVEV (reference sequence). CDR3 length equals 17 residues. In DNA, the CDR3 is TGTGCCAGCAGTTTACGTAGCGCCCTAAGCGAATGGAGTACGCAGTATTTT. Translated, it gives CASSLRSALSEWSTQYF.